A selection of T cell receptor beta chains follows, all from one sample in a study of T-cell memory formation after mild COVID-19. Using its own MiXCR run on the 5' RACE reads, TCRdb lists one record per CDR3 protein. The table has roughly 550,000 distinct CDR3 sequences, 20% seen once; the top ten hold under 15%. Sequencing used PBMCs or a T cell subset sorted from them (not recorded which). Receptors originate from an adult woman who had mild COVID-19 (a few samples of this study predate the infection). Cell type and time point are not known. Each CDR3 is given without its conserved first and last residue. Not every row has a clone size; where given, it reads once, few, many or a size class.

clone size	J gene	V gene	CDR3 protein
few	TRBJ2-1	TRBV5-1	ASRQDRMQF
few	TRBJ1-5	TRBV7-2	ASSLNRDSNQPQH
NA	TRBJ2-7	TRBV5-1	ASSLRAANSDEQY
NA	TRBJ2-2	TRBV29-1	SVDGLNTGELF
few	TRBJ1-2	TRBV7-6	ASSLDQGSPPYGYT
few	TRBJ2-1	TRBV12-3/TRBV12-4	ASSLMGHHNEQF
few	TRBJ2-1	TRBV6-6	ASSYSNGNEQF
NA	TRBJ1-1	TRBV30	AWDRDPMNTEAF
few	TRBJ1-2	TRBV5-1	ASSLLGQGGNGYT
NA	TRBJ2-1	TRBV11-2	ASTKGGIGEQF
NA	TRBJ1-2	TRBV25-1	ASSASWARKTGGYT
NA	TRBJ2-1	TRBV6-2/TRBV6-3	ASSYRVSRRSYNEQF
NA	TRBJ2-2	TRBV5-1	ASSLAVTNPGELF
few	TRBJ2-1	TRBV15	ATSQGGAGYNEQF
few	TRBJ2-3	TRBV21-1	ASSKGADNFVGYTQY
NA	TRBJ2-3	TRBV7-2	ASSPDRNTQY
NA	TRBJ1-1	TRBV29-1	SVGAGDAF
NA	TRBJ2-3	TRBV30	AWNWRVVDTQY
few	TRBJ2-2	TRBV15	ATSRDTGTGIVKLF
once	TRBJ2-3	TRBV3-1	ASSHNRGGTDTQY
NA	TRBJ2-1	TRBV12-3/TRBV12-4	ASSNRQGGPYNEQF
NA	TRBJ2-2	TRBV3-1	ASSQVLSGAGVTGELF
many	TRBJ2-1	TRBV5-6	ASSSDSGVSYNEQF
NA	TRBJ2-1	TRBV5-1	ASTFGTSGWDEQF
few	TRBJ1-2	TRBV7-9	ASSDRDRGSYGYT
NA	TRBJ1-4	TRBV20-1	SARESGRIATNEKLF
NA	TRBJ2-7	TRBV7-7	AGAGGMYEQY
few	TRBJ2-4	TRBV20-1	SASRSGTSAPIQY
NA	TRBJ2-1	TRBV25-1	ASSEGRANEQF
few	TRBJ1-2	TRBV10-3	AISADSNYGYT
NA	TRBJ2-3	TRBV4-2	ASSQDEQREGTDTQY
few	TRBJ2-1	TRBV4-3	ASSQASLDSLAYNEQF
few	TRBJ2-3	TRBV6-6	ASSRGVVTDTQY
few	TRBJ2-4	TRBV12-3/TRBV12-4	ASSFRQGRVQDIQY
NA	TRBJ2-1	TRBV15	ATSRVGTGKKQF
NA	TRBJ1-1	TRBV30	AWKSQGYTEAF
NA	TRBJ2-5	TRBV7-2	ASSLLAGREYQETQY
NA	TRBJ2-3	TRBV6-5	ASSPSRPSTDTQY
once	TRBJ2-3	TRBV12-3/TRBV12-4	DSSTIGLAGLADTQY